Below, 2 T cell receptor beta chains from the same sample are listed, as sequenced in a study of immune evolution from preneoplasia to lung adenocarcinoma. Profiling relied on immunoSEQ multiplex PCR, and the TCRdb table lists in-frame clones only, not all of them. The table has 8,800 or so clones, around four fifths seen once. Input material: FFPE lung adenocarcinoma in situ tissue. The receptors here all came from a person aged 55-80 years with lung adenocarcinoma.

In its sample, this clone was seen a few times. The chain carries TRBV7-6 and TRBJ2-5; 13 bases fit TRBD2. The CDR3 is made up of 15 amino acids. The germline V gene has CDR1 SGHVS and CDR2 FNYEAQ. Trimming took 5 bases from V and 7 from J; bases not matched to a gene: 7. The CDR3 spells CASSRGLAGDPTQYF. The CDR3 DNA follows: TGTGCCAGCAGCAGAGGACTAGCGGGGGACCCGACCCAGTACTTC.

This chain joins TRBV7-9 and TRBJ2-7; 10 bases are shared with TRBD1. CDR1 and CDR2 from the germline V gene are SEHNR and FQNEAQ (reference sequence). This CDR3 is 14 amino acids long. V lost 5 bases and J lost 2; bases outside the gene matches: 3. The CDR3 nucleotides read TGTGCCAGCAGCCCCGGGACAGGGGCCTACGAGCAGTACTTC. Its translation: CASSPGTGAYEQYF.